This T cell receptor (beta chain) comes out of a study of T cell repertoires in cytomegalovirus infection. TCRdb independently ran MiXCR on the reads; one entry per CDR3 protein. Among a few hundred thousand distinct CDR3 sequences listed, 26% were seen once. Study-wide findings and caveats: What dominated the ex vivo response were HLA-C-restricted CMV-specific TCR beta clonotypes.

As concerns this clonotype: Its antigen is unknown.

This sequence was found in a human donor in good health (CMV status not recorded). Some clones in this sample may be carry-over from other donors' samples. The sample was PBMCs.

The CDR3 DNA follows: TGTGCCAGCAGCTTAGGCCTCGTTGAAGGCTACACCTTC. It specifies CASSLGLVEGYTF. V usage is TRBV7-9 and J usage is TRBJ1-2; D remains ambiguous. The CDR3 is 13 residues long. V lost 1 base and J 8 bases, leaving 11 bases between the germline ends. CDR1 and CDR2 (germline): SEHNR, FQNEAQ (reference sequence).